Included here is one T cell receptor beta chain sequence, with context. The CDR3 loop spans 16 amino acids. Germline-derived CDR1 and CDR2 are SGHTA and FQGNSA. Trimming removed 0 bases from V and 1 base from J, with 11 bases in between. This sample is drawn from a study of blood T cell repertoires in COVID-19. Looking at the study overall: COVID-19 samples from acute and convalescent phases originated in the United States, Italy and Spain. Sample material is recorded as cDNA or gDNA derived from T cells, B-cell-depleted T cells, or PBMCs.

How the authors handled the data: Using reference gene primer amplification, nucleated cell counts were estimated. Clones were read by immunoSEQ multiplex PCR, and TCRdb kept only the in-frame ones, dropping some. V and J calls and clone size are given by that table; D and trimming were obtained from the DNA. The data contain around 230,000 clones, about nine tenths of them singletons. Specimen: peripheral blood. This TCR came from a man in his forties with acute or convalescent COVID-19. V usage is TRBV7-2 and J usage is TRBJ2-3, with D tentatively TRBD2 (5 bases). The chain's CDR3 is CASSLAGSQGTDTQYF. CDR3 DNA: TGTGCCAGCAGCTTAGCGGGGAGCCAGGGCACAGATACGCAGTATTTT.